This T cell receptor (beta chain) originates from a study of beta chain features in type 1 diabetes. As for the study in general: Comparable age, gender and cell yields were observed in patients relative to healthy donors. Points from the study as a whole: All four CD4+ subsets of Type 1 diabetes patients contained TCRB CDR3s that were moderately but significantly shorter.

This clone was counted a few times. Its matching antigen is unknown. V was pared by 0 bases and J by 2 bases, with 14 bases between. This CDR3 has 16 amino acids. Germline CDR1 and CDR2: MGHRA and YSYEKL. Sort purity for all populations was recorded as exceeding 98%. Expressed TCRB transcripts got sequenced, as all isolated RNA was reverse transcribed. Read counts averaged approximately 3.6 million for samples of naive, central memory and regulatory T cells. TCRdb's table, derived via immunoSEQ multiplex PCR, lists solely in-frame clones and lacks some. Among around 140,000 clones listed, about 13% were seen once.

The sequence came from a man between 18 and 35 years old with type 1 diabetes. Input material: central memory CD4+ T cells from blood. The gene calls are TRBV4-1 and TRBJ2-7, with D possibly being TRBD1 (5 bases). CDR3: CASSQDPSGSAYEQYF. For the CDR3, the DNA is TGCGCCAGCAGCCAAGATCCATCAGGGTCAGCCTACGAGCAGTACTTC.